Sequencing of this T cell receptor beta chain was carried out in a study of T cell repertoires in cytomegalovirus infection (dated by TCRdb to 2018 to 2020). In the study overall: The HLA type of each donor mattered for the analysis, because public TCR beta signatures pointed to carriage of CMV infection along with the matching HLA type. What the research found in general, with its limitations: The ex vivo response was dominated by HLA-C-restricted CMV-specific TCR beta clonotypes, and the single most frequent clonotype in two of eight donors was supplied by these HLA-C-restricted clonotypes. In both this cohort and an independent cohort of a few hundred donors, the cumulative frequency of public TCR beta family members distinguished carriers of CMV infection plus the relevant HLA type.

This sample was sequenced with an Illumina HiSeq 1500. TCRdb cleaned the public reads at Q25 with fastp, built clones with MiXCR and kept in-frame beta chains. Identical CDR3 protein sequences are pooled into one entry, listed with their most common genes and DNA. The sample has 480,000 or so distinct CDR3 sequences on record, about 10% of them singletons. Of the sample, roughly 10% is held by the ten largest clones. Note on this clonotype: The antigen it recognizes is unknown. The record has no base qualities; no much larger clone is one base away.

The source of this sequence is a human donor in good health (CMV status not recorded). Some clones in this sample may be carry-over from other donors' samples. The sample was PBMCs.

DNA sequence: TGTGCCAGCAGTATATTCAATGGGCCCTCTGGAAACACCATATATTTT. Its protein reads: CASSIFNGPSGNTIYF. The chain joins TRBV2 to TRBJ1-3, with the D gene call left open. From the cysteine through the phenylalanine, the CDR3 covers 16 amino acids. This entry keeps only the CDR3 DNA: 48 bases, framed from base 1. Cut back by 5 bases and 0 bases, the V and J ends lie 14 bases apart. CDR1 SNHLY and CDR2 FYNNEI were looked up in the germline V gene.